Following are 25 T cell receptor beta chains from one sample sequenced in a study of cytomegalovirus exposure and HLA in healthy donors. This PCR relied on a set of 60 Vbeta primers and 13 Jbeta primers. Data came from immunoSEQ multiplex PCR; TCRdb stores just in-frame clones and leaves some out. There are roughly 250,000 clones in the sample; 80% occur only once, and about 0.28% lies in the top ten. Sequences were obtained from PBMCs. These receptors were obtained from a girl aged 2 to 9 in good health and CMV-seronegative.

The chain links TRBV15 to TRBJ2-7, with a possible D match to TRBD1 (5 bases). The CDR3 has 16 residues. From germline, CDR1 is LNHNV and CDR2 YYDKDF (reference sequence). The V gene lost 0 bases and the J gene lost 2 bases, with 14 bases spanning the gap. The CDR3 nucleotides are TGTGCCACCAGCAGAGAGCACGACAGAGATGCCTACGAGCAGTACTTC. Its protein product is CATSREHDRDAYEQYF.

This clone was seen a handful of times. V and J are TRBV23-1 and TRBJ2-2; TRBD1 might be the D (6 bases). TRBV23-1 is treated as an ORF (open reading frame) with a function not yet certain. The CDR3 is made up of 17 amino acids. V shed 4 bases and J shed 0 bases, with 15 bases lying between them. In DNA form, the CDR3 reads TGCGCCAGCAGTCTCTACTCACAGGGAGCGAACACCGGGGAGCTGTTTTTT. Translating gives CASSLYSQGANTGELFF.

This chain joins TRBV19 and TRBJ2-7; unclear D gene. The CDR3 covers 13 residues. Germline V gives CDR1 LNHDA, CDR2 SQIVND (reference sequence). V was shortened by 7 bases and J by 0 bases, with 10 bases between the two germline ends. Written as DNA, the CDR3 is TGTGCCAGTATAAGCCCTAGCTCCTACGAGCAGTACTTC. This encodes CASISPSSYEQYF.

The count of this clone is one. The chain employs TRBV27 and TRBJ1-3; tentative D call: TRBD1 (6 bases). The CDR3 consists of 15 residues. The V end was cut by 6 bases, the J end by 0 bases, with 12 bases between. CDR1 and CDR2 from the germline V gene are MNHEY and SMNVEV (reference sequence). CDR3 DNA sequence: TGTGCCAGCAGGGACAGTGCCTTCTCTGGAAACACCATATATTTT. This sequence encodes CASRDSAFSGNTIYF.

The V and J genes are TRBV7-9 and TRBJ2-6, with TRBD1 matching 10 bases. Germline CDR1 and CDR2: SEHNR and FQNEAQ (reference sequence). J gave up 2 bases and V 5 bases, and 9 bases lay outside the gene matches. This CDR3 has 18 residues. The CDR3 nucleotides are TGTGCCAGCAGCCTACGGGACAGGGGAAGAACTGGGGCCAACGTCCTGACTTTC. Translation gives CASSLRDRGRTGANVLTF.

This chain links TRBV28 with TRBJ1-1, with 8 bases identical to TRBD1. The CDR3 totals 14 residues. Germline values: CDR1 MDHEN, CDR2 SYDVKM. V lost 2 bases, J lost 6 bases, and 5 bases stayed unmatched. The CDR3 spells CASSLQGAESEAFF. The DNA for the CDR3 is TGTGCCAGCAGTTTACAGGGGGCGGAATCTGAAGCTTTCTTT.

The chain has TRBV28 and TRBJ1-1, with TRBD1 identical over 8 bases. With V trimmed by 6 bases and J by 6 bases, 9 bases remained unmatched. The CDR3 contains 14 residues. Germline V gene sequence: CDR1 MDHEN, CDR2 SYDVKM. The CDR3 DNA reads as TGTGCCAGCAGCCCCGGACAGGGATTATCTGAAGCTTTCTTT. Translation: CASSPGQGLSEAFF. Full variable domain (missing parts from reference TRBV28 and TRBJ1-1): DVKVTQSSRYLVKRTGEKVFLECVQDMDHENMFWYRQDPGLGLRLIYFSYDVKMKEKGDIPEGYSVSREKKERFSLILESASTNQTSMYLCASSPGQGLSEAFFGQGTRLTVV.

The gene calls are TRBV7-8 and TRBJ1-4; D perhaps matches TRBD1 (6 bases). Germline CDR1 is SGHVS and CDR2 is FQNEAQ. The CDR3 extends over 16 amino acids. Trimming pared 5 bases from V and 6 bases from J, leaving 19 bases between. The CDR3 DNA follows: TGTGCCAGCAGCCCCCGGGAGGGAGGGGGATATGAAAAACTGTTTTTT. Its translation: CASSPREGGGYEKLFF.

CDR3: CASSYSEINEKLFF. CDR3 nucleotides: TGTGCCAGCAGTTACTCGGAGATAAATGAAAAACTGTTTTTT. The chain employs TRBV6-5 and TRBJ1-4, with D hard to call. Deletions cut 0 bases from V and 5 bases from J, with 7 bases between. Germline CDR1 is MNHEY and CDR2 is SVGAGI. The CDR3 sequence is 14 residues long.

The rearrangement links TRBV19 to TRBJ1-5; 7 bases are a match to TRBD1. The CDR3 is 16 amino acids. Germline-derived CDR1 and CDR2 are LNHDA and SQIVND (reference sequence). Trimming at V came to 0 bases and at J to 4 bases, leaving 6 bases not matched to a gene. In nucleotides, the CDR3 is TGTGCCAGTAGTATAGAAGGGGACAGCACGAATCAGCCCCAGCATTTT. Its protein is CASSIEGDSTNQPQHF. The full variable domain, completed using reference TRBV19 and TRBJ1-5, is DGGITQSPKYLFRKEGQNVTLSCEQNLNHDAMYWYRQDPGQGLRLIYYSQIVNDFQKGDIAEGYSVSREKKESFPLTVTSAQKNPTAFYLCASSIEGDSTNQPQHFGDGTRLSIL.

The chain carries TRBV4-1 and TRBJ2-1; a possible D gene is TRBD2 (5 bases). V was clipped by 0 bases and J by 10 bases, with 10 bases between them. This CDR3 is built from 13 residues. Germline assignment: CDR1 MGHRA and CDR2 YSYEKL. CDR3 residues: CASSQDLAGEQFF. The CDR3 coding sequence is TGCGCCAGCAGCCAAGATCTAGCCGGGGAGCAGTTCTTC.

The chain joins TRBV28 to TRBJ2-7, with D possibly matching TRBD2 (6 bases). The CDR3 consists of 16 residues. V shed 6 bases and J shed 5 bases, with 23 bases lying between them. Germline V lookup: CDR1 MDHEN, CDR2 SYDVKM. The CDR3 is CASSHSTYSSGDEQYF. The CDR3 DNA is TGTGCCAGCAGCCACTCGACCTACTCATCGGGAGACGAGCAGTACTTC.

In this sample, this clone turned up once. This chain uses TRBV5-1 with TRBJ2-7; 8 nucleotides match TRBD2. With V trimmed by 1 base and J by 5 bases, 20 bases remained unmatched. The germline CDR1 and CDR2 sequences are SGHRS and YFSETQ. This CDR3 spans 19 amino acids. Written as DNA, the CDR3 is TGCGCCAGCAGCTTGAGCCCCCTTAGCGGGGCGAGGATTCCTCACGAGCAGTACTTC. It encodes CASSLSPLSGARIPHEQYF. The whole variable domain, filled in from reference TRBV5-1 and TRBJ2-7, reads KAGVTQTPRYLIKTRGQQVTLSCSPISGHRSVSWYQQTPGQGLQFLFEYFSETQRNKGNFPGRFSGRQFSNSRSEMNVSTLELGDSALYLCASSLSPLSGARIPHEQYFGPGTRLTVT.

A word on this clone: A read error may account for a junction end that differs from germline. The chain links TRBV7-9 to TRBJ1-1, with D tentatively TRBD1 (5 bases). Germline values: CDR1 SEHNR, CDR2 FQNEAQ (reference sequence). This CDR3 has 14 residues. CDR3 protein: CAGSSGGGNTEAFF. The DNA for the CDR3 is TGTGCCGGCAGCTCCGGCGGGGGGAACACTGAAGCTTTCTTT.

This clone was seen only a few times. The chain recombines TRBV2 with TRBJ1-3, with 9 bases that match TRBD1. This CDR3 spans 14 amino acids. The germline gives CDR1 SNHLY, CDR2 FYNNEI. V lost 4 bases and J lost 6; bases outside the gene matches: 4. Here the CDR3 DNA reads TGTGCCAGCAGTGGGAACAGGGGGCAAAACACCATATATTTT. It is translated as CASSGNRGQNTIYF.

The chain joins TRBV7-9 to TRBJ2-3; D call uncertain. Germline V gene data show CDR1 as SEHNR and CDR2 as FQNEAQ (reference sequence). The CDR3 has 14 amino acids. V lost 0 bases and J 4 bases, leaving 8 bases between the germline ends. The CDR3 region is CASSLADIADTQYF. The CDR3 coding sequence is TGTGCCAGCAGCTTAGCTGACATAGCAGATACGCAGTATTTT. Together with reference TRBV7-9 and TRBJ2-3, the CDR3 gives the full variable domain: DTGVSQNPRHKITKRGQNVTFRCDPISEHNRLYWYRQTLGQGPEFLTYFQNEAQLEKSRLLSDRFSAERPKGSFSTLEIQRTEQGDSAMYLCASSLADIADTQYFGPGTRLTVL.

The chain recombines TRBV2 with TRBJ2-3; 8 nucleotides agree with TRBD2. Trimming at V came to 3 bases and at J to 4 bases, leaving 9 bases not matched to a gene. The germline CDR1 and CDR2 sequences are SNHLY and FYNNEI. This CDR3 contains 16 residues. The CDR3 sequence is CASSDWRGDRPDTQYF. The CDR3 DNA sequence: TGTGCCAGCAGTGACTGGCGGGGGGATCGTCCAGATACGCAGTATTTT.

V usage is TRBV11-2 and J usage is TRBJ2-1, with D possibly being TRBD1 (7 bases). The CDR3 extends over 17 amino acids. The germline gives CDR1 SGHAT, CDR2 FQNNGV. V dropped 1 base and J dropped 4 bases, with 17 bases sitting between them. The CDR3 bases are TGTGCCAGCAGCTTAGGCCAGGGGGGAGAGGGGTACAATGAGCAGTTCTTC. This gives the protein CASSLGQGGEGYNEQFF.

This chain joins TRBV2 and TRBJ2-1; tentatively, D is TRBD1 (6 bases). The CDR3 covers 18 residues. Germline CDR1 is SNHLY and CDR2 is FYNNEI. The V end was cut by 3 bases, the J end by 0 bases, with 18 bases between. In DNA form, the CDR3 reads TGTGCCAGCAGTGAGGGTCGAGGGGCAGGGGCCTCCTACAATGAGCAGTTCTTC. Translation: CASSEGRGAGASYNEQFF.

This chain uses TRBV28 with TRBJ1-2; a weak D match, TRBD1 (5 bases). The CDR3 is made up of 15 amino acids. Trimming took 5 bases from V and 7 from J, leaving 20 bases between them. Germline CDR1 reads MDHEN; CDR2 reads SYDVKM. In DNA, the CDR3 is TGTGCCAGCAGTCCTTCCCACCGGGGGATGCGTGGCTACACCTTC. Its translation is CASSPSHRGMRGYTF.

The chain couples TRBV29-1 to TRBJ1-2, with D maybe TRBD1 (6 bases). V lost 1 base, J lost 12 bases, and 18 bases lay in between. Germline V lookup: CDR1 SQVTM, CDR2 ANQGSEA. This CDR3 is built from 13 residues. The CDR3 nucleotides are TGCAGCGTTGAAGCAGGGGACACCTATTCGCACACCTTC. Protein: CSVEAGDTYSHTF.

The J gene is TRBJ1-1, the V gene TRBV5-3, with D possibly matching TRBD1 (5 bases). TRBV5-3 is filed as an ORF, its function uncertain. The CDR3 covers 20 residues. V lost 2 bases and J 6 bases, leaving 32 bases between the germline ends. The CDR3 is CARSFSCFGEPLGRCAEAFF. The CDR3 nucleotides are TGTGCCAGAAGCTTTTCCTGCTTTGGCGAACCCTTGGGGCGGTGTGCTGAAGCTTTCTTT.

The chain combines TRBV13 with TRBJ2-1, with unresolved D. The CDR3 is 11 residues long. V was trimmed by 5 bases and J by 5 bases, leaving 4 bases between them. Per germline, CDR1 PRHDT and CDR2 FYEKMQ (reference sequence). Here the CDR3 DNA reads TGTGCCAGCAGCCTAAACAATGAGCAGTTCTTC. This gives the protein CASSLNNEQFF.

CDR3 sequence (DNA): TGTGCCAGCAGTACGCAGGGTCGTGAAAAACTGTTTTTT. This translates into CASSTQGREKLFF. The rearrangement joins TRBV6-5 to TRBJ1-4, with a weak D call TRBD1 (5 bases). This CDR3 is built from 13 residues. The germline V and J ends were trimmed by 5 bases and 7 bases, with 11 bases remaining between them. Looked up from germline, CDR1 is MNHEY and CDR2 is SVGAGI.

V gene TRBV27 combines with J gene TRBJ2-1; 9 bases agree with TRBD1. The length of the CDR3 is 19 residues. Germline assignment: CDR1 MNHEY and CDR2 SMNVEV (reference sequence). J was trimmed by 0 bases and V by 4 bases; bases with no gene match: 13. The CDR3 DNA sequence: TGTGCCAGCAGTTCTATATGGGCGACAGGGGGGGGCTCCTACAATGAGCAGTTCTTC. Translated: CASSSIWATGGGSYNEQFF.